The text below deals with one T cell receptor (beta chain). Its antigen is unidentified. This sample is drawn from a study of cytomegalovirus exposure and HLA in healthy donors. PCR used 60 Vbeta primers and 13 Jbeta primers. TCRdb's copy holds only in-frame clones and misses some; the assay was immunoSEQ multiplex PCR. The table shows some 160,000 clones, with around three quarters occurring only once. Donors likely had unrecorded immune exposures despite being nominally healthy when sampled. Regarding the study as a whole: TCR association rates varied by HLA locus in a later analysis, with DRB1 highest and HLA-C lowest. What was likely a sequencing artifact was a cluster of highly shared sequence variants.

Looked up from germline, CDR1 is SGDLS and CDR2 is YYNGEE. J was trimmed by 4 bases and V by 2 bases; bases with no gene match: 9. This CDR3 region has 15 residues. The rearrangement uses TRBV9 and TRBJ2-7; 7 nucleotides match TRBD1. Material for sequencing was PBMCs. This TCR was recovered from a man between 35 and 55 years old in good health and CMV-seronegative. CDR3 bases: TGTGCCAGCAGCGTTACAGGGGTGGGCGCGTACGAGCAGTACTTC. It translates to CASSVTGVGAYEQYF.